Following are 5 T cell receptor beta chains from one sample sequenced in a study of post-analysis software for immune sequencing data. Study-wide findings and caveats: Four or five TRBV segments were significantly more frequent in patients than in controls. TRBV5-6, TRBV5-1 and TRBV20-1 were among these segments.

Which antigens these TCRs recognize remains unknown. Researchers reported that TCR beta cDNA libraries carried unique molecular identifiers. TCRdb re-called the PCR reads through MiXCR, storing one row per CDR3 protein. The data show 600,000 to 750,000 distinct CDR3 sequences, with over 45% seen just once and 11% held by the top ten. Input material: blood. Receptors were obtained from a girl aged 2-10 years with multiple sclerosis.

The V call is TRBV11-2, the J call TRBJ2-1; 7 bases map to TRBD2. Germline V gene data show CDR1 as SGHAT and CDR2 as FQNNGV. V shed 5 bases and J 6 bases; nucleotides not matched to a gene: 13. The CDR3 length is 16 residues. For the CDR3, the DNA is TGTGCCAGCAGCCAACGGGTGGGAGGGCTTTTCAATGAGCAGTTCTTC. As protein: CASSQRVGGLFNEQFF.

As for this clonotype: A read error may account for a junction end that differs from germline. V and J are TRBV2 and TRBJ2-3, with 7 bases aligning to TRBD2. The CDR3 is 15 residues long. Germline V lookup: CDR1 SNHLY, CDR2 FYNNEI. CDR3 sequence reads: CASSSTGTIRDAQYF. The DNA of the CDR3 is TGTGCCAGCAGCTCCACCGGGACTATTAGAGATGCGCAGTATTTT.

This clonotype turned up a few times. The chain joins TRBV20-1 to TRBJ2-1; 9 nucleotides line up with TRBD2. Germline-derived CDR1 and CDR2 are DFQATT and SNEGSKA (reference sequence). The CDR3 spans 13 residues. The ends lost 3 bases at V and 9 bases at J; junction bases unmatched: 6. CDR3 in amino acids: CSASEQRGAEQFF. DNA of the CDR3: TGCAGTGCTAGTGAGCAGCGGGGGGCTGAGCAGTTCTTC.

This chain connects TRBV20-1 to TRBJ2-1; TRBD2 aligns across 10 bases. The CDR3 has 18 residues. Losses at the gene ends were 1 base for V and 0 bases for J; bases not matched to a gene: 9. Germline V CDR1 and CDR2: DFQATT, SNEGSKA (reference sequence). The CDR3 spells CSARVTSGKSLSYNEQFF. The CDR3 DNA is TGCAGTGCTAGAGTTACTAGCGGGAAATCCCTCTCCTACAATGAGCAGTTCTTC.

CDR3 region: CSANPRQRETQYF. CDR3 coding DNA: TGCAGTGCTAACCCGCGACAGAGGGAGACCCAGTACTTC. The gene calls are TRBV20-1 and TRBJ2-5; D might be TRBD1 (5 bases). The CDR3 sequence is 13 residues long. With 4 bases removed from V and 5 bases from J, the gap between germline ends came to 14 bases. Germline V CDR1 and CDR2: DFQATT, SNEGSKA (reference sequence).